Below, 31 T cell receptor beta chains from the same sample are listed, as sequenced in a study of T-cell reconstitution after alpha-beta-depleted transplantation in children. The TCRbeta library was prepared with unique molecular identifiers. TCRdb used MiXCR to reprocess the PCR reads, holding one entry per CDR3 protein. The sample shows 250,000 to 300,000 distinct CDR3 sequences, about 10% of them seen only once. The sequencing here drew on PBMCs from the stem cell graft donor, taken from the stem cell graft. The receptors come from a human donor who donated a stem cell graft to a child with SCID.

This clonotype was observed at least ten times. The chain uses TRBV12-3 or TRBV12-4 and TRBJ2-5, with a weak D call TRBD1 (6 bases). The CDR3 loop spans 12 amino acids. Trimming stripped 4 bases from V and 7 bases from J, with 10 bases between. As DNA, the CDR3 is TGTGCCAGCAGTTCAGGGGCCGGGACCCAGTACTTC. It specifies CASSSGAGTQYF.

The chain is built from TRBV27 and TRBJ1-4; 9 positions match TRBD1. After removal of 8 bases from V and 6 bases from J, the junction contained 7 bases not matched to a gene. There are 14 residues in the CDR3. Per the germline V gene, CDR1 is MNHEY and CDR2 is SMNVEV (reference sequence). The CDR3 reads CASLETGGHEKLFF. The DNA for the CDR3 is TGTGCCAGCCTAGAGACAGGGGGACATGAAAAACTGTTTTTT.

The CDR3 region has the DNA TGTGCCAGCACTCGGACAGGCTCTACTGGGGCCAACGTCCTGACTTTC. Its translation is CASTRTGSTGANVLTF. The chain carries TRBV6-1 and TRBJ2-6; 7 bases match TRBD1. The CDR3 is made up of 16 amino acids. Per the germline V gene, CDR1 is MNHNS and CDR2 is SASEGT. V gave up 7 bases and J gave up 2 bases; unmatched junction bases: 8.

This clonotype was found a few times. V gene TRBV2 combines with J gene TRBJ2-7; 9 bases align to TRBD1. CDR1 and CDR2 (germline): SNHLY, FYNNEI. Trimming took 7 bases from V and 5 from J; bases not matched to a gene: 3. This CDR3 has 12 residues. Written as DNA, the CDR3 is TGTGCCAGCACAAGGGACAGGGACGAGCAGTACTTC. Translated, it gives CASTRDRDEQYF.

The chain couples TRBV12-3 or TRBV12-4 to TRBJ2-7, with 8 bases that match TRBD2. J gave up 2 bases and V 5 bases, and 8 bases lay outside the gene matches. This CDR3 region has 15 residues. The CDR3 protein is CASSLLTSGTYEQYF. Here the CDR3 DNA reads TGTGCCAGCAGTCTCCTCACTAGCGGAACCTACGAGCAGTACTTC.

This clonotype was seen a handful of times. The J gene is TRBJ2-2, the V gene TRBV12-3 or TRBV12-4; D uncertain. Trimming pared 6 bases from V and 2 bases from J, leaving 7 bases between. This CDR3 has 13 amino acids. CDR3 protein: CASSPINTGELFF. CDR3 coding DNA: TGTGCCAGCAGCCCCATTAACACCGGGGAGCTGTTTTTT.

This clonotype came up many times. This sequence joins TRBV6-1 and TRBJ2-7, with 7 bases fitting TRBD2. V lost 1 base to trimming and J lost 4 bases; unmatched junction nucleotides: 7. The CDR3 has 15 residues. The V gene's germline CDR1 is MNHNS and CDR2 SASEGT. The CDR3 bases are TGTGCCAGCAGTGAAGGCTTCGGGAGGTTATACGAGCAGTACTTC. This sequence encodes CASSEGFGRLYEQYF.

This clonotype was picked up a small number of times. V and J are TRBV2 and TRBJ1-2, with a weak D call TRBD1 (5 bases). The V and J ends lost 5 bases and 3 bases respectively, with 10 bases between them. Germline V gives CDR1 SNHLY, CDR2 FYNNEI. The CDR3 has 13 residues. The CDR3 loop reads CASSNQGDYGYTF. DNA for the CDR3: TGTGCCAGCAGTAACCAGGGTGACTATGGCTACACCTTC.

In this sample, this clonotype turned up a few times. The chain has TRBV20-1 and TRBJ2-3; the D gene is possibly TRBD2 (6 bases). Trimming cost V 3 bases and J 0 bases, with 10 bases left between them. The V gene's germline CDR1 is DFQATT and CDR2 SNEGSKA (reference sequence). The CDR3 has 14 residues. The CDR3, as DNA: TGCAGTGCTAGCTTTAGCGGAAGCACAGATACGCAGTATTTT. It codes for CSASFSGSTDTQYF.

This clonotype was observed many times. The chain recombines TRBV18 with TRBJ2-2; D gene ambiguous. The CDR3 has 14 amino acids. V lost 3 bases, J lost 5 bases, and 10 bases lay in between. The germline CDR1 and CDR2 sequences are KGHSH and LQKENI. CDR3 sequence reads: CASSPLKATGELFF. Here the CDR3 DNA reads TGTGCCAGCTCACCTCTAAAAGCAACCGGGGAGCTGTTTTTT.

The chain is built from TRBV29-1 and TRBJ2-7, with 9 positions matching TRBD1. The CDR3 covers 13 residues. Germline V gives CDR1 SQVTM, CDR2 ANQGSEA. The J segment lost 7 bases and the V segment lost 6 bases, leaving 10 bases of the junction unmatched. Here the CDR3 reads CSVAGQGRDEQYF. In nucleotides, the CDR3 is TGCAGCGTCGCCGGACAGGGGAGGGATGAGCAGTACTTC.

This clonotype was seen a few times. The CDR3 nucleotides are TGCAGCGTTAACTCAGGGTACGATGAGCAGTTCTTC. This codes for CSVNSGYDEQFF. This chain joins TRBV29-1 and TRBJ2-1; maybe TRBD1 (5 bases). Germline loops: CDR1 SQVTM, CDR2 ANQGSEA. The CDR3 has 12 amino acids. Trimming stripped 5 bases from V and 8 bases from J, with 13 bases between.

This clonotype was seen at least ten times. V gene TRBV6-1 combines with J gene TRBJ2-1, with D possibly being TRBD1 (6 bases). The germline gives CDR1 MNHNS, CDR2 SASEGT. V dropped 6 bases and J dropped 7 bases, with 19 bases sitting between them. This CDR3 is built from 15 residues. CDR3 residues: CASSQGTFSANEQFF. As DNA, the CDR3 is TGTGCCAGCAGCCAGGGGACCTTCAGCGCAAATGAGCAGTTCTTC.

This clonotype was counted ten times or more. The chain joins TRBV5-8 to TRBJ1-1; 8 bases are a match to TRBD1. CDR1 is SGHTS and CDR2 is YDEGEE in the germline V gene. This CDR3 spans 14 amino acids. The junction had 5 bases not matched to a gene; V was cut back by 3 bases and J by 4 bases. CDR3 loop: CASSSGQDRTEAFF. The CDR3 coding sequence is TGTGCCAGCAGCTCGGGACAGGACCGCACTGAAGCTTTCTTT.

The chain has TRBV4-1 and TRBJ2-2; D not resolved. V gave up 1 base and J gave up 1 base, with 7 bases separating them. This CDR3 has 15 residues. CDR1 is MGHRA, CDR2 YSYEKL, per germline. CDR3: CASSQVNLNTGELFF. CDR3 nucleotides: TGCGCCAGCAGCCAAGTAAACTTGAACACCGGGGAGCTGTTTTTT.

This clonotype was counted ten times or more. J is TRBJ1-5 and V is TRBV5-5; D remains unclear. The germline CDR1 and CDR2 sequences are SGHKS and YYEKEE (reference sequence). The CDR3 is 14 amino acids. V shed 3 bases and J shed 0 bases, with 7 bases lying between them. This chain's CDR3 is CASSSGFSNQPQHF. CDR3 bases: TGTGCCAGCAGCTCGGGGTTTAGCAATCAGCCCCAGCATTTT.

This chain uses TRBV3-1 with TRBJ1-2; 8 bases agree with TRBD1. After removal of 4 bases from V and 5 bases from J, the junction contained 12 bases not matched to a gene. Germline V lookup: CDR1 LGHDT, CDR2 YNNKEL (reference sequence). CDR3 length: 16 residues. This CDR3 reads CASSPPSGTGFYGYTF. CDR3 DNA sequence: TGTGCCAGCAGCCCACCTTCAGGGACAGGTTTTTATGGCTACACCTTC.

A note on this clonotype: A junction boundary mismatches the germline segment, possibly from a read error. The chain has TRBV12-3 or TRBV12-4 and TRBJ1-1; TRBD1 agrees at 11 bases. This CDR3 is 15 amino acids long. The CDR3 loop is CASRLGQGAGTEAFF. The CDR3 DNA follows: TGTGCCAGCAGGTTAGGACAGGGGGCTGGTACTGAAGCTTTCTTT.

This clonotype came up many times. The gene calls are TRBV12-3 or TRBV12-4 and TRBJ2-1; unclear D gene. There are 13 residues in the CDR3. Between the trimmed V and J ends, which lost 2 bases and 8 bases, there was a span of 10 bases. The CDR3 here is CASSLTWSHEQFF. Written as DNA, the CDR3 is TGTGCCAGCAGTTTAACGTGGTCGCATGAGCAGTTCTTC.

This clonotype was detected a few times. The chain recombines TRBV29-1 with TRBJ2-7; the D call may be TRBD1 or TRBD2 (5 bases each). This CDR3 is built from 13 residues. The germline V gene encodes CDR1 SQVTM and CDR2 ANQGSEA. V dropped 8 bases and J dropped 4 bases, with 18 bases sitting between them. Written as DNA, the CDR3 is TGCAGCATCTGGGACCCTCGGGTATACGAGCAGTACTTC. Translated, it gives CSIWDPRVYEQYF.

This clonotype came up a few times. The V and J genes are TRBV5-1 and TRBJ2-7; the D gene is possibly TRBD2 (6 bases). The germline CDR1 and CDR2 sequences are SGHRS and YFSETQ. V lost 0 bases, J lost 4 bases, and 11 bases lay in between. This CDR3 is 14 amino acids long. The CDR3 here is CASSLGDAGYEQYF. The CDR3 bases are TGCGCCAGCAGCTTGGGGGACGCGGGATACGAGCAGTACTTC.

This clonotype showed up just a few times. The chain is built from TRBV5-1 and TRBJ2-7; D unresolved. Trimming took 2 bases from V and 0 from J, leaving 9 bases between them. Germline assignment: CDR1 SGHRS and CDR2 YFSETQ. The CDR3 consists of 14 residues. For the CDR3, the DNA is TGCGCCAGCAGCTTCGGGTCGGTCTCCTACGAGCAGTACTTC. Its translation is CASSFGSVSYEQYF.

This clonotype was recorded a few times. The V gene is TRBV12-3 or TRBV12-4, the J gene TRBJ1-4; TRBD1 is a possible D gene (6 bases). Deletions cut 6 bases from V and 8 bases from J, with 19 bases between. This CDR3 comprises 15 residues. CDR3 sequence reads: CASREHQGFGEKLFF. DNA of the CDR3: TGTGCCAGCAGAGAGCATCAGGGGTTTGGGGAAAAACTGTTTTTT.

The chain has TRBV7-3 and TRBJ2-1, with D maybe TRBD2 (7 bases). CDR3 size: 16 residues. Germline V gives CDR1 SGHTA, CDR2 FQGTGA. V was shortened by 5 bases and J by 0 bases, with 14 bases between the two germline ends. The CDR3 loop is CASSPAGAYSYNEQFF. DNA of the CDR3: TGTGCCAGCAGCCCGGCGGGGGCCTACTCCTACAATGAGCAGTTCTTC.

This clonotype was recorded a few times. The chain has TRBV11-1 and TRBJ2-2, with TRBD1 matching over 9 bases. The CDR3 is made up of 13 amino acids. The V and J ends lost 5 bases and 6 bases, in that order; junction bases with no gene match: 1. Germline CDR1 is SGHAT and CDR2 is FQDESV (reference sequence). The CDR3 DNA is TGTGCCAGCAGCCGGGACAGGGCCGGGGAGCTGTTTTTT. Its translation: CASSRDRAGELFF.

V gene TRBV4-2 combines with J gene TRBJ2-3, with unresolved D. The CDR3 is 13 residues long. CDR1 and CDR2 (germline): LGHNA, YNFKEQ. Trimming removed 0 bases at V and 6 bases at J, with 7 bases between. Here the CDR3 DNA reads TGTGCCAGCAGCCAAGAGGTGTGGGATACGCAGTATTTT. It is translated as CASSQEVWDTQYF.

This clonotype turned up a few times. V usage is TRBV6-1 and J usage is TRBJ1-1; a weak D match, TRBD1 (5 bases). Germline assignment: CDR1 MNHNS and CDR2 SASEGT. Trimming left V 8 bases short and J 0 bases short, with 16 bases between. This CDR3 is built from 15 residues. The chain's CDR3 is CASEGATSLNTEAFF. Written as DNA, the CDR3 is TGTGCCAGCGAAGGGGCAACCAGTTTGAACACTGAAGCTTTCTTT.

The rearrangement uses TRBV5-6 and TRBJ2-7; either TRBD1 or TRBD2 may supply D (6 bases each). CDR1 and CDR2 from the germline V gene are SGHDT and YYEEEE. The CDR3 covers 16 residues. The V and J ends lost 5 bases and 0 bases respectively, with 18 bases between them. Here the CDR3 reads CASRAGQPQSSYEQYF. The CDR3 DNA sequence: TGTGCCAGCAGGGCGGGACAACCCCAGAGCTCCTACGAGCAGTACTTC.

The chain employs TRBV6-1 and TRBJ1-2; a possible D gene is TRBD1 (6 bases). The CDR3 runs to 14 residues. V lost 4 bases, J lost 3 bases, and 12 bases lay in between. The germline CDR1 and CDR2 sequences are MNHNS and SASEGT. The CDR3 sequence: CASSGGGGDYGYTF. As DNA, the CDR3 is TGTGCCAGCAGTGGAGGGGGTGGGGACTATGGCTACACCTTC.

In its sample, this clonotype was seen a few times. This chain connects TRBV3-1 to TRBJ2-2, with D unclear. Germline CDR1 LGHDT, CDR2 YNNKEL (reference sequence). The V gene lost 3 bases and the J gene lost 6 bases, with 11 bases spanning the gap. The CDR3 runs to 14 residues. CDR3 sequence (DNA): TGTGCCAGCAGCCAGGGTTCTTTGTCCGGGGAGCTGTTTTTT. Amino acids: CASSQGSLSGELFF.

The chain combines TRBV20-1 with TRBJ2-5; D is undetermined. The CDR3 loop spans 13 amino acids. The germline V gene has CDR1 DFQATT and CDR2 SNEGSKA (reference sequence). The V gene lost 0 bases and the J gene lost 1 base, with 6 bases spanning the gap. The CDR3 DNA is TGCAGTGCTAGAGATACCCTCCAAGAGACCCAGTACTTC. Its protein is CSARDTLQETQYF.